Below are 30 T cell receptor beta chains sequenced from a single sample in a study of blood T cell repertoires in COVID-19. Only in-frame clones appear in the TCRdb table, and some are missing; sequencing was by immunoSEQ multiplex PCR. The sample consists of about 150,000 clones, 65% to 85% of them appearing once. Sequencing was carried out using peripheral blood. All receptors come from a woman in her sixties or seventies who had recovered from COVID-19.

This rearrangement joins TRBV28 to TRBJ1-5, with D maybe TRBD1 (5 bases). V dropped 2 bases and J dropped 2 bases, with 10 bases sitting between them. From germline, CDR1 is MDHEN and CDR2 SYDVKM. This CDR3 is built from 15 residues. The CDR3 region is CASSLGRARNQPQHF. DNA of the CDR3: TGTGCCAGCAGTTTAGGCAGGGCCCGCAATCAGCCCCAGCATTTT.

This rearrangement joins TRBV27 to TRBJ2-7; 9 bases are a match to TRBD1. CDR3 length: 14 amino acids. Germline V gives CDR1 MNHEY, CDR2 SMNVEV (reference sequence). J gave up 2 bases and V 6 bases, and 5 bases lay outside the gene matches. The CDR3 DNA follows: TGTGCCAGCAGACTATACAGGGGGCCCTACGAGCAGTACTTC. This sequence encodes CASRLYRGPYEQYF.

The rearrangement uses TRBV19 and TRBJ2-4; 7 bases agree with TRBD2. Per the germline V gene, CDR1 is LNHDA and CDR2 is SQIVND (reference sequence). The CDR3 has 14 residues. Trimming cost V 7 bases and J 6 bases; bases outside gene matches: 9. The CDR3 protein is CASTVTGGRNIQYF. CDR3 nucleotides: TGTGCCAGTACCGTTACCGGGGGGAGAAACATTCAGTACTTC.

The V and J genes are TRBV12-3 or TRBV12-4 and TRBJ2-1; 7 bases align to TRBD2. The CDR3 loop spans 11 amino acids. V shed 3 bases, J shed 15 bases, and the junction held 5 bases outside the gene matches. The CDR3 protein is CASSLGGGRFF. The CDR3 bases are TGTGCCAGCAGTTTGGGGGGAGGGCGGTTCTTC.

V is TRBV5-4 and J is TRBJ2-3; 10 bases map to TRBD2. V was pared by 0 bases and J by 8 bases, with 9 bases of the junction left unmatched. Germline V gene data show CDR1 as SGHNT and CDR2 as YYREEE (reference sequence). The CDR3 is 16 amino acids. This CDR3 is CASSLGSGTSDITQYF. The CDR3 DNA follows: TGTGCCAGCAGCTTGGGTTCCGGGACTAGCGATATTACGCAGTATTTT.

The genes are TRBV5-6 and TRBJ2-2; D is uncertain. Looked up from germline, CDR1 is SGHDT and CDR2 is YYEEEE. The CDR3 is 16 amino acids. The V and J ends lost 0 bases and 0 bases respectively, with 9 bases between them. CDR3 nucleotide sequence: TGTGCCAGCAGCTTGGTGAGCTCCTCGAACACCGGGGAGCTGTTTTTT. This gives the protein CASSLVSSSNTGELFF. Combining the CDR3 with reference TRBV5-6 and TRBJ2-2 gives the whole variable domain DAGVTQSPTHLIKTRGQQVTLRCSPKSGHDTVSWYQQALGQGPQFIFQYYEEEERQRGNFPDRFSGHQFPNYSSELNVNALLLGDSALYLCASSLVSSSNTGELFFGEGSRLTVL.

The chain recombines TRBV10-3 with TRBJ1-6; possibly TRBD1 for D (5 bases). The CDR3 totals 16 residues. CDR1 ENHRY and CDR2 SYGVKD come from the germline V gene. With 0 bases removed from V and 7 bases from J, the gap between germline ends came to 13 bases. The CDR3 is CAISESGPGWNSPLHF. In DNA form, the CDR3 reads TGTGCCATCAGTGAGTCGGGGCCCGGCTGGAATTCACCCCTCCACTTT.

The V call is TRBV6-2 or TRBV6-3, the J call TRBJ2-5; D may be TRBD1 (5 bases). V gave up 5 bases and J gave up 2 bases, with 9 bases separating them. The CDR3 runs to 13 residues. In germline, CDR1 is MNHEY, CDR2 SVGEGT. The CDR3 nucleotides read TGTGCCAGCAGTAGGGGCCCACAAGAGACCCAGTACTTC. Residues: CASSRGPQETQYF.

The chain uses TRBV5-1 and TRBJ1-2; 8 bases align to TRBD1. J was trimmed by 3 bases and V by 0 bases; bases with no gene match: 4. This CDR3 contains 15 residues. Germline loops: CDR1 SGHRS, CDR2 YFSETQ. As DNA, the CDR3 is TGCGCCAGCAGCTTGGGGCTACAGGGGGACTATGGCTACACCTTC. Encoded protein: CASSLGLQGDYGYTF.

The chain couples TRBV30 to TRBJ1-6; perhaps TRBD1 as D (5 bases). CDR3 length: 16 amino acids. Trimming removed 0 bases at V and 0 bases at J, with 9 bases between. Germline V gives CDR1 GTSNPN, CDR2 SVGIG (reference sequence). The CDR3 region is CAWSVGVSSYNSPLHF. For the CDR3, the DNA is TGTGCCTGGAGTGTAGGGGTGAGCTCCTATAATTCACCCCTCCACTTT.

CDR3 DNA sequence: TGTGCCAGCAGCTTCCCGCCAGGACAGGGGGACACTGAAGCTTTCTTT. The encoded protein is CASSFPPGQGDTEAFF. This chain links TRBV7-9 with TRBJ1-1, with 10 positions matching TRBD1. This CDR3 spans 16 amino acids. Losses at the gene ends were 3 bases for V and 3 bases for J; bases not matched to a gene: 7. Germline V gene sequence: CDR1 SEHNR, CDR2 FQNEAQ (reference sequence). Using reference TRBV7-9 and TRBJ1-1 for the parts outside the CDR3, the full variable domain is DTGVSQNPRHKITKRGQNVTFRCDPISEHNRLYWYRQTLGQGPEFLTYFQNEAQLEKSRLLSDRFSAERPKGSFSTLEIQRTEQGDSAMYLCASSFPPGQGDTEAFFGQGTRLTVV.

This chain connects TRBV18 to TRBJ1-3, with 9 bases aligning to TRBD1. V lost 3 bases to trimming and J lost 9 bases; unmatched junction nucleotides: 6. Germline assignment: CDR1 KGHSH and CDR2 LQKENI. The CDR3 runs to 14 residues. The DNA for the CDR3 is TGTGCCAGCTCACCTGGACAGGGGATCGGCACCATATATTTT. Protein: CASSPGQGIGTIYF.

This clone was observed a single time. The chain has TRBV14 and TRBJ1-3; no reliable D call. There are 17 residues in the CDR3. The V end was cut by 4 bases, the J end by 0 bases, with 16 bases between. Germline loops: CDR1 SGHDN, CDR2 FVKESK. This chain's CDR3 is CASSRPNGSLSGNTIYF. As DNA, the CDR3 is TGTGCCAGCAGCCGCCCGAACGGGTCGCTCTCTGGAAACACCATATATTTT.

The chain carries TRBV7-9 and TRBJ2-5, with 8 bases fitting TRBD1. The germline V gene has CDR1 SEHNR and CDR2 FQNEAQ (reference sequence). V shed 7 bases, J shed 1 base, and the junction held 8 bases outside the gene matches. This CDR3 contains 15 residues. CDR3 protein: CASTYGDRPQETQYF. The CDR3 bases are TGTGCCAGCACCTATGGGGACAGGCCCCAAGAGACCCAGTACTTC.

The rearrangement links TRBV6-4 to TRBJ2-1; a possible D gene is TRBD2 (6 bases). This CDR3 is built from 15 residues. The germline V and J ends were trimmed by 5 bases and 4 bases, with 15 bases remaining between them. Germline CDR1 MRHNA, CDR2 SNTAGT. In DNA, the CDR3 is TGTGCCAGCAGTCCCCTTGGGGGAGGATACAATGAGCAGTTCTTC. Protein: CASSPLGGGYNEQFF.

The CDR3 reads CASSREPPYEQYF. The CDR3 DNA sequence: TGTGCCAGCAGCCGGGAGCCCCCCTACGAGCAGTACTTC. The genes are TRBV7-9 and TRBJ2-7; weak D call: TRBD2 (6 bases). The V gene lost 5 bases and the J gene lost 2 bases, with 10 bases spanning the gap. The germline V gene encodes CDR1 SEHNR and CDR2 FQNEAQ (reference sequence). The CDR3 consists of 13 residues.

This chain connects TRBV18 to TRBJ2-1; 7 bases agree with TRBD1. CDR1 is KGHSH, CDR2 LQKENI, per germline. V trimming: 6 bases; J trimming: 5 bases; junction bases outside the gene matches: 4. This CDR3 contains 13 residues. The CDR3, as DNA: TGTGCCAGCTCCCGGGACAGACACAATGAGCAGTTCTTC. The encoded protein is CASSRDRHNEQFF.

The CDR3 DNA is TGCGCCAGCAGCCAAAACCTGGTAGGGGCAGGGAATGAAAAACTGTTTTTT. Its protein is CASSQNLVGAGNEKLFF. The gene calls are TRBV4-1 and TRBJ1-4, with D possibly matching TRBD1 (5 bases). Trimming removed 2 bases from V and 5 bases from J, with 18 bases in between. The CDR3 extends over 17 amino acids. From germline, CDR1 is MGHRA and CDR2 YSYEKL.

The chain joins TRBV3-1 (or the pseudogene TRBV3-2) to TRBJ2-1; TRBD2 agrees at 7 bases. This CDR3 contains 15 residues. The V gene's germline CDR1 is LGHDT and CDR2 YNNKEL (reference sequence). Losses at the gene ends were 4 bases for V and 5 bases for J; bases not matched to a gene: 8. CDR3 nucleotides: TGTGCCAGCAGCCCGGAGGGACTACCAAACAATGAGCAGTTCTTC. Residues: CASSPEGLPNNEQFF.

This chain uses TRBV3-1 (or the pseudogene TRBV3-2) with TRBJ2-6; the D gene is possibly TRBD2 (7 bases). The CDR3 runs 13 residues. Germline V lookup: CDR1 LGHDT, CDR2 YNNKEL (reference sequence). V lost 10 bases and J lost 2, with 9 bases in between. The CDR3 protein is CATGGPGANVLTF. The DNA for the CDR3 is TGTGCCACGGGGGGCCCTGGGGCCAACGTCCTGACTTTC.

CDR3: CASSDRQDSYEQYF. CDR3 sequence (DNA): TGTGCCAGCAGTGATAGGCAGGATTCCTACGAGCAGTACTTC. V is TRBV2 and J is TRBJ2-7; D gene ambiguous. V lost 3 bases to trimming and J lost 1 base, with 10 bases between them. The CDR3 sequence is 14 residues long. Germline V CDR1 and CDR2: SNHLY, FYNNEI.

This clone came up a few times. The chain couples TRBV14 to TRBJ2-5; TRBD2 aligns across 9 bases. From germline, CDR1 is SGHDN and CDR2 FVKESK. The CDR3 extends over 16 amino acids. V lost 0 bases to trimming and J lost 4 bases; unmatched junction nucleotides: 6. CDR3 protein: CASSQDLAGVGETQYF. The CDR3 bases are TGTGCCAGCAGCCAAGATTTAGCGGGAGTGGGAGAGACCCAGTACTTC. The complete variable domain, with remaining parts taken from reference TRBV14 and TRBJ2-5, reads EAGVTQFPSHSVIEKGQTVTLRCDPISGHDNLYWYRRVMGKEIKFLLHFVKESKQDESGMPNNRFLAERTGGTYSTLKVQPAELEDSGVYFCASSQDLAGVGETQYFGPGTRLLVL.

In DNA form, the CDR3 reads TGCGCCAGCAGCTTGCCCCTGACAGACACCGGGGAGCTGTTTTTT. Translating gives CASSLPLTDTGELFF. The gene calls are TRBV5-1 and TRBJ2-2; the D gene is possibly TRBD1 (5 bases). V was clipped by 1 base and J by 3 bases, with 10 bases between them. Germline V gene sequence: CDR1 SGHRS, CDR2 YFSETQ. The CDR3 is 15 amino acids.

The gene calls are TRBV30 and TRBJ1-6; unclear D gene. Germline values: CDR1 GTSNPN, CDR2 SVGIG (reference sequence). V was clipped by 3 bases and J by 0 bases, with 18 bases between them. This CDR3 has 18 amino acids. The CDR3 loop reads CAWSPSKHRYSYNSPLHF. The CDR3 DNA sequence: TGTGCCTGGAGCCCTTCCAAACACCGATACTCCTATAATTCACCCCTCCACTTT.

The V call is TRBV5-1, the J call TRBJ2-1; 8 bases align to TRBD1. CDR3 length equals 15 residues. The V and J ends lost 0 bases and 7 bases, in that order; junction bases with no gene match: 6. CDR1 is SGHRS, CDR2 YFSETQ, per germline. In DNA form, the CDR3 reads TGCGCCAGCAGCTTGGCCCGCCAGGGGGCAAATGAGCAGTTCTTC. Encoded protein: CASSLARQGANEQFF. The entire variable domain, with the rest obtained from reference TRBV5-1 and TRBJ2-1, is as follows: KAGVTQTPRYLIKTRGQQVTLSCSPISGHRSVSWYQQTPGQGLQFLFEYFSETQRNKGNFPGRFSGRQFSNSRSEMNVSTLELGDSALYLCASSLARQGANEQFFGPGTRLTVL.

The CDR3 DNA is TGTGCCAGCTCAACAATACAAGAGACCCAGTACTTC. This sequence encodes CASSTIQETQYF. V gene TRBV18 combines with J gene TRBJ2-5; D not resolved. Germline V lookup: CDR1 KGHSH, CDR2 LQKENI. The CDR3 is made up of 12 amino acids. Trimming stripped 5 bases from V and 2 bases from J, with 6 bases between.

The chain couples TRBV7-2 to TRBJ2-4; D might be TRBD2 (5 bases). The CDR3 is made up of 14 amino acids. Germline V lookup: CDR1 SGHTA, CDR2 FQGNSA. Trimming shortened V by 1 base and J by 9 bases, and 13 bases separated the two germline ends. The CDR3: CASSLGGGRSIQYF. The CDR3, as DNA: TGTGCCAGCAGCTTAGGTGGAGGTCGATCCATTCAGTACTTC.

The V gene is TRBV12-5, the J gene TRBJ2-5; no definite D call. With 1 base removed from V and 4 bases from J, the gap between germline ends came to 7 bases. Germline CDR1 is LGHNT and CDR2 is FRNRAP. This CDR3 region has 13 residues. The CDR3 region is CASGLGARETQYF. CDR3 nucleotide sequence: TGTGCTAGTGGTTTGGGCGCGAGAGAGACCCAGTACTTC.

The chain links TRBV2 to TRBJ1-6; 8 bases are a match to TRBD1. The CDR3 extends over 15 amino acids. Germline V gene sequence: CDR1 SNHLY, CDR2 FYNNEI. With 3 bases clipped from V and 7 bases from J, the junction kept 5 bases outside the gene matches. This chain's CDR3 is CASSDRQGPNSPLHF. The DNA of the CDR3 is TGTGCCAGCAGTGACCGACAGGGGCCCAATTCACCCCTCCACTTT.

The rearrangement links TRBV18 to TRBJ2-2, with D perhaps matching TRBD2 (5 bases). This CDR3 has 15 residues. Trimming took 4 bases from V and 6 from J, leaving 15 bases between them. CDR1 and CDR2 (germline): KGHSH, LQKENI. DNA for the CDR3: TGTGCCAGCTCACGGGCGGCCCCCGGGGCCGGGGAGCTGTTTTTT. Its translation is CASSRAAPGAGELFF. Full variable domain (missing parts from reference TRBV18 and TRBJ2-2): NAGVMQNPRHLVRRRGQEARLRCSPMKGHSHVYWYRQLPEEGLKFMVYLQKENIIDESGMPKERFSAEFPKEGPSILRIQQVVRGDSAAYFCASSRAAPGAGELFFGEGSRLTVL.